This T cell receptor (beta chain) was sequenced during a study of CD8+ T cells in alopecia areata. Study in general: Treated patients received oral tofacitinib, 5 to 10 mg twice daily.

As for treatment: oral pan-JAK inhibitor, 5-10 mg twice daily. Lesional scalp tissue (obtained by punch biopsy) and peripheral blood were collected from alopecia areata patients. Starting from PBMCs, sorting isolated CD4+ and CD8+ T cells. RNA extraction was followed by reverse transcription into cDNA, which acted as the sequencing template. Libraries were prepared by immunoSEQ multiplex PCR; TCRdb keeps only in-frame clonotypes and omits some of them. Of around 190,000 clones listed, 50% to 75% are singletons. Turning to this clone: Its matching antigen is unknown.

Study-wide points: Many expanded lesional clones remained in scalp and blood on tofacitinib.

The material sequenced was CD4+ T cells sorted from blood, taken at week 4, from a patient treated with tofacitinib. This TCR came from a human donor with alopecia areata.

The CDR3 DNA reads TGCAGTGCTGGCGCAGATACGCAGTATTTT. Translation: CSAGADTQYF. The V and J genes are TRBV20-1 and TRBJ2-3; D call uncertain. The CDR3 extends over 10 amino acids. Germline CDR1 reads DFQATT; CDR2 reads SNEGSKA (reference sequence). V was cut by 5 bases and J by 4 bases, with 4 bases left in between.